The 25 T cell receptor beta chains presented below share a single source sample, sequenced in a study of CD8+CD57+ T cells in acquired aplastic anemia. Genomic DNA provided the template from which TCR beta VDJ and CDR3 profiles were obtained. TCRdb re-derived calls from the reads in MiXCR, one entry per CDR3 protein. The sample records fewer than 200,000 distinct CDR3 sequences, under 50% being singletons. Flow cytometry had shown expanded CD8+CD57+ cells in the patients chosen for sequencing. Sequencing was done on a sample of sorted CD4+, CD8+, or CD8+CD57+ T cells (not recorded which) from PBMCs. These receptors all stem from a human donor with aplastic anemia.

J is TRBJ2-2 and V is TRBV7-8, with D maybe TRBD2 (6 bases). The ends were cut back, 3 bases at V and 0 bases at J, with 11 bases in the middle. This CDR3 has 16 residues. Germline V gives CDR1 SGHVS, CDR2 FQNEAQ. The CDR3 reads CASSFFGGPNTGELFF. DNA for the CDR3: TGTGCCAGCAGCTTCTTCGGGGGACCGAACACCGGGGAGCTGTTTTTT.

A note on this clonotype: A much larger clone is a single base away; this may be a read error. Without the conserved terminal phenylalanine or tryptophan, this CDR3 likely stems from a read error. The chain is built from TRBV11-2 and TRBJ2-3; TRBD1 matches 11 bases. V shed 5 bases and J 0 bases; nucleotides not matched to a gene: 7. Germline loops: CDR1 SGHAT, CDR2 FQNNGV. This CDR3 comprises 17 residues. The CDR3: CASSLGTGGRSTDTQYS. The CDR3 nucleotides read TGTGCCAGCAGCCTGGGGACAGGGGGACGTAGCACAGATACGCAGTATTCT.

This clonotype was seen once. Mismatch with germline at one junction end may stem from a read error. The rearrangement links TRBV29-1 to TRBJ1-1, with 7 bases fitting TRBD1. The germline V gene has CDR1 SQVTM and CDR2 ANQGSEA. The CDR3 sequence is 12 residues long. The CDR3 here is CGGSDREAEAFF. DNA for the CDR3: TGCGGCGGAAGTGACAGGGAAGCTGAAGCCTTCTTT.

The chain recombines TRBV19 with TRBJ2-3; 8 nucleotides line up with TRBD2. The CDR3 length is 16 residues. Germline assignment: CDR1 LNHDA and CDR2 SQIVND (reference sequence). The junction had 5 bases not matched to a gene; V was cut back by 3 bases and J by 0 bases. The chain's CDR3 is CASSITGGPSTDTQYF. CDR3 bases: TGTGCCAGTAGTATCACGGGAGGGCCAAGCACAGATACGCAGTATTTT.

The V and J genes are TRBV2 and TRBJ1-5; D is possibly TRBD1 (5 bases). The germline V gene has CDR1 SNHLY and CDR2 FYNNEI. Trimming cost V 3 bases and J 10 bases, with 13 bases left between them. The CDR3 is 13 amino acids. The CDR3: CASSEGVMEPQHF. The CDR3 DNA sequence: TGTGCCAGCAGTGAGGGGGTAATGGAACCCCAGCATTTT. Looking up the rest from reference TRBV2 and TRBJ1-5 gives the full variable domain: EPEVTQTPSHQVTQMGQEVILRCVPISNHLYFYWYRQILGQKVEFLVSFYNNEISEKSEIFDDQFSVERPDGSNFTLKIRSTKLEDSAMYFCASSEGVMEPQHFGDGTRLSIL.

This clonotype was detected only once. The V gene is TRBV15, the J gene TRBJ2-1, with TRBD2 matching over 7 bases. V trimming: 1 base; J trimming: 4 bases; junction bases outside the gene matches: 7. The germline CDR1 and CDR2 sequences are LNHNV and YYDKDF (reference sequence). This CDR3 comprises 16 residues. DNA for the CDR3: TGTGCCACCAGCAGAGCCGCCGGGGGGTTATACAATGAGCAGTTCTTC. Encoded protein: CATSRAAGGLYNEQFF. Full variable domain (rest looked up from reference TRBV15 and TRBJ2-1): DAMVIQNPRYQVTQFGKPVTLSCSQTLNHNVMYWYQQKSSQAPKLLFHYYDKDFNNEADTPDNFQSRRPNTSFCFLDIRSPGLGDTAMYLCATSRAAGGLYNEQFFGPGTRLTVL.

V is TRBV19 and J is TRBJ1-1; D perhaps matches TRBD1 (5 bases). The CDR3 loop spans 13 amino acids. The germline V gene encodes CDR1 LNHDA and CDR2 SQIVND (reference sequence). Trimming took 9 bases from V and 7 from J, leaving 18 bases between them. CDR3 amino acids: CASSLGEVGEAFF. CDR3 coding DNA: TGTGCCAGCAGTTTAGGGGAGGTGGGTGAAGCTTTCTTT.

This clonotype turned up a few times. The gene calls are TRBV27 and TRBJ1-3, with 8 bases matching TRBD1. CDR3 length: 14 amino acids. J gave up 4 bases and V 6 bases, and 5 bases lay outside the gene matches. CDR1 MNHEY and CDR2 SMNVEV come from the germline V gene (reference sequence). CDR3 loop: CASRRTGPGNTIYF. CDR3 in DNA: TGTGCCAGCAGAAGGACAGGGCCCGGAAACACCATATATTTT.

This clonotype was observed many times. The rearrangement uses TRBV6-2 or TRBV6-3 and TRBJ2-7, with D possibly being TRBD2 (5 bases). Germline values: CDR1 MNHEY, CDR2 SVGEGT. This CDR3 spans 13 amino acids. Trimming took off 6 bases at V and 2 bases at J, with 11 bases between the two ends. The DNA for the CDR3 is TGTGCCAGCAGCTCCCAGAGGGCCTACGAGCAGTACTTC. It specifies CASSSQRAYEQYF.

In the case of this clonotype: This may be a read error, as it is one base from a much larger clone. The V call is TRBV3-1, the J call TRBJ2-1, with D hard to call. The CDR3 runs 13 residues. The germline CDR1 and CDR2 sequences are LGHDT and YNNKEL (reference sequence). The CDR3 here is CAGSQFGQNEQFF. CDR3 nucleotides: TGTGCCGGCAGCCAGTTCGGGCAGAATGAGCAGTTCTTC.

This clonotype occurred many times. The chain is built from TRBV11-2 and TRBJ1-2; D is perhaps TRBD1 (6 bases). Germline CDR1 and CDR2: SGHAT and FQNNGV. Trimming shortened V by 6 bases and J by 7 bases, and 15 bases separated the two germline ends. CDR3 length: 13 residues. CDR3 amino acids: CASRSGAGVGYTF. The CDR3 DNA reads TGTGCCAGCAGATCGGGGGCTGGGGTTGGCTACACCTTC. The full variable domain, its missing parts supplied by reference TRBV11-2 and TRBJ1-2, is EAGVAQSPRYKIIEKRQSVAFWCNPISGHATLYWYQQILGQGPKLLIQFQNNGVVDDSQLPKDRFSAERLKGVDSTLKIQPAKLEDSAVYLCASRSGAGVGYTFGSGTRLTVV.

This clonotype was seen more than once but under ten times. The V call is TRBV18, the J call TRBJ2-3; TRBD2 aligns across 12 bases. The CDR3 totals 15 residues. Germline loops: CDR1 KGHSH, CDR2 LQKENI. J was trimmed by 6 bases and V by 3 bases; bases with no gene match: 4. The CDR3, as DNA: TGTGCCAGCTCACCGACTAGCGGGAGTGTCGATACGCAGTATTTT. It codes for CASSPTSGSVDTQYF. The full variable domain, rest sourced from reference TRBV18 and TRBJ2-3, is NAGVMQNPRHLVRRRGQEARLRCSPMKGHSHVYWYRQLPEEGLKFMVYLQKENIIDESGMPKERFSAEFPKEGPSILRIQQVVRGDSAAYFCASSPTSGSVDTQYFGPGTRLTVL.

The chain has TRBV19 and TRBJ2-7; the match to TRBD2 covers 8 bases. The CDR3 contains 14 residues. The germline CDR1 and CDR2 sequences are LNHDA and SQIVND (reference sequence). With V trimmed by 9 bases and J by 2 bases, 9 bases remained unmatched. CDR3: CASSLELAAYEQYF. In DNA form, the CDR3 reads TGTGCCAGCAGCTTAGAACTAGCGGCCTACGAGCAGTACTTC.

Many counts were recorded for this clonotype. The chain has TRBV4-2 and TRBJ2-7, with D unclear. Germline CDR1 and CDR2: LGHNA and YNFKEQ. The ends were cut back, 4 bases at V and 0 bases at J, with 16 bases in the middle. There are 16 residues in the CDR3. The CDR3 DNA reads TGTGCCAGCAGCCCTCCCTTGGGCACAAGCTCCTACGAGCAGTACTTC. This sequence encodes CASSPPLGTSSYEQYF.

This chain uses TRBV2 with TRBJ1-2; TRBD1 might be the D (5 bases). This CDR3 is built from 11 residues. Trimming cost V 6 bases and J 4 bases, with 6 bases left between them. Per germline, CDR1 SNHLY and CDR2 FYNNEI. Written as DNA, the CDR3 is TGTGCCAGCAGGGACACCTATGGCTACACCTTC. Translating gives CASRDTYGYTF.

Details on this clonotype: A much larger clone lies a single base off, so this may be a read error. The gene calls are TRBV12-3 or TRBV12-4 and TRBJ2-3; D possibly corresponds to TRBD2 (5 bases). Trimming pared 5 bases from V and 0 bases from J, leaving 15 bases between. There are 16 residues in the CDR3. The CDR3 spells CASSRAVLTSTDTQYF. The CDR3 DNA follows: TGTGCCAGCAGTCGAGCGGTTCTGACTAGCACAGATACGCAGTATTTT.

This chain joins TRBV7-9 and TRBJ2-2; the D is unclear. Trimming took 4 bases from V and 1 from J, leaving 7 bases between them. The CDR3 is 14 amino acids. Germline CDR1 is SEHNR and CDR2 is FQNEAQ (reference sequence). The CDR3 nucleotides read TGTGCCAGCAGCTATCAAGGGAACACCGGGGAGCTGTTTTTT. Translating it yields CASSYQGNTGELFF.

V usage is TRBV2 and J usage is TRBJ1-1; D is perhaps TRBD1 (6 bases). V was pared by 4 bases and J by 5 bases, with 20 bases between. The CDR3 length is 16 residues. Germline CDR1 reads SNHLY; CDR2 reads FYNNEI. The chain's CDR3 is CASSARSQGGETEAFF. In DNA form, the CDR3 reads TGTGCCAGCAGTGCGAGGTCACAGGGCGGTGAAACTGAAGCTTTCTTT.

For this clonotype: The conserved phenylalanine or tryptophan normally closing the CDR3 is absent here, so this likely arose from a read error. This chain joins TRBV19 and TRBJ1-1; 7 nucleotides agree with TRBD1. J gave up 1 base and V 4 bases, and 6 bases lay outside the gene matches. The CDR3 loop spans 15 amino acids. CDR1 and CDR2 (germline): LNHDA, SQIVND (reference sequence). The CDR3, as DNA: TGTGCCAGTAGTACTGGTGACAGGGCGAACACTGAAGCTTTCCTT. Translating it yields CASSTGDRANTEAFL.

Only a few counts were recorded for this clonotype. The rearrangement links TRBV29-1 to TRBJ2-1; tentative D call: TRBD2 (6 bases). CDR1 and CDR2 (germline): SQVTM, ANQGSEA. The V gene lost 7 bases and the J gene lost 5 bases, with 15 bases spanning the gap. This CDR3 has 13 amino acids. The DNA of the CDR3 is TGCAGCGAACGGAGGGGTTTCGACAATGAGCAGTTCTTC. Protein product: CSERRGFDNEQFF.

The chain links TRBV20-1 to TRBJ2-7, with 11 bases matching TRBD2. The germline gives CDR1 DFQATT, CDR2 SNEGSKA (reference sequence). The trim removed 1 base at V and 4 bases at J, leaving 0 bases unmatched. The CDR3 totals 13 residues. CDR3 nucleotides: TGCAGTGCTAGAGGACTAGCGGGATACGAGCAGTACTTC. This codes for CSARGLAGYEQYF.

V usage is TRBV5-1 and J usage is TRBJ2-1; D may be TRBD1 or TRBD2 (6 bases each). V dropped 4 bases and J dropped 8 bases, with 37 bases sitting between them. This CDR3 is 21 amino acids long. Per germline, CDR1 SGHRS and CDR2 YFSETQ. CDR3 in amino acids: CASSPQGGEGTSAPRTYEQFF. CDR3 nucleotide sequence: TGCGCCAGCAGCCCTCAAGGGGGAGAAGGGACTTCCGCCCCAAGAACTTATGAGCAGTTCTTC.

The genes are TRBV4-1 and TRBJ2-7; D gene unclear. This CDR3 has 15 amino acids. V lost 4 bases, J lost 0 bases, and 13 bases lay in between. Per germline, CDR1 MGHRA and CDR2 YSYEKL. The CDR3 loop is CASSRSLESSYEQYF. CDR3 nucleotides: TGCGCCAGCAGCCGTTCCTTGGAAAGCTCCTACGAGCAGTACTTC.

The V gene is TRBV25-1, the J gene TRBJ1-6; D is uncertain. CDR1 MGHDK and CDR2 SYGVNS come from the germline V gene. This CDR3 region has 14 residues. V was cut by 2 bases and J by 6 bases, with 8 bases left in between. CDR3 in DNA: TGTGCCAGCAGTGAAGGCCAGATTAATTCACCCCTCCACTTT. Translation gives CASSEGQINSPLHF.

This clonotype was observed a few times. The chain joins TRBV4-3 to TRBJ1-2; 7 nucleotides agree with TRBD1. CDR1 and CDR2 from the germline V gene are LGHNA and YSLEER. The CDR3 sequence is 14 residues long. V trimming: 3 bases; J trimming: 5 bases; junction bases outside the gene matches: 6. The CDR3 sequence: CASSQARTGYGYTF. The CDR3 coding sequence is TGCGCCAGCAGCCAGGCAAGGACAGGATATGGCTACACCTTC.